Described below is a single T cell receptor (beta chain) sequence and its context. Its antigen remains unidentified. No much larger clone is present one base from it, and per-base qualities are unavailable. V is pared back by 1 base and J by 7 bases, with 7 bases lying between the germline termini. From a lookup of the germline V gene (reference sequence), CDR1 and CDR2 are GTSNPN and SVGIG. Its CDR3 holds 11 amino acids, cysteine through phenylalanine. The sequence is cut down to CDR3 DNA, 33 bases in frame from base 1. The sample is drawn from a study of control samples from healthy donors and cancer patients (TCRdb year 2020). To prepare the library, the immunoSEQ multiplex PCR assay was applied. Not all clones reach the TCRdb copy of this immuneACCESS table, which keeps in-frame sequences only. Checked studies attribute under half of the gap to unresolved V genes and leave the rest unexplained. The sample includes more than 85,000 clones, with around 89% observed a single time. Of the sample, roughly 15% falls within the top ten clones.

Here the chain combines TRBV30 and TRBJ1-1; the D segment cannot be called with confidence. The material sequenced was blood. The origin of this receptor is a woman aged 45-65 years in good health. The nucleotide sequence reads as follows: TGTGCCTGGAGTGAGGGTTTTGAAGCTTTCTTT. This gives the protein CAWSEGFEAFF.